A selection of T cell receptor beta chains follows, all from one sample in a study of blood T cells in healthy people across ages. TCRdb itself ran the 5' RACE reads through MiXCR, one entry per CDR3 protein. Among roughly 1,500,000 distinct CDR3 sequences, around 39% were seen once, and the ten largest hold approximately 7.9%. The specimen was blood. These receptors came from a young woman in good health. The CDR3 runs from the conserved cysteine through the conserved F or W. Fields, in order: clone size, J gene, D gene, V gene, CDR3 protein, CDR3 DNA. A D gene is named only where the DNA matches it firmly. Rows may omit the clone size; those that give it use once, few, many or a size class.

clone size: NA; J gene: TRBJ2-5; D gene: NA; V gene: TRBV29-1; CDR3 protein: CSVERGSETQYF; CDR3 DNA: TGCAGCGTGGAGAGAGGGTCAGAGACCCAGTACTTC
clone size: few; J gene: TRBJ2-4; D gene: NA; V gene: TRBV20-1; CDR3 protein: CSAPIGVAKNIQYF; CDR3 DNA: TGCAGTGCCCCGATTGGCGTGGCCAAAAACATTCAGTACTTC
clone size: few; J gene: TRBJ2-7; D gene: NA; V gene: TRBV7-2; CDR3 protein: CASSPRVGYEQYF; CDR3 DNA: TGTGCCAGCAGCCCCAGGGTCGGCTACGAGCAGTACTTC
clone size: NA; J gene: TRBJ2-1; D gene: TRBD1; V gene: TRBV27; CDR3 protein: CASSSLTGSYEQFF; CDR3 DNA: TGTGCCAGCAGTTCCTTGACAGGGTCCTACGAGCAGTTCTTC
clone size: few; J gene: TRBJ2-2; D gene: NA; V gene: TRBV5-5; CDR3 protein: CASSLGFNTGELFF; CDR3 DNA: TGTGCCAGCAGCTTGGGGTTTAACACCGGGGAGCTGTTTTTT
clone size: NA; J gene: TRBJ2-5; D gene: TRBD2; V gene: TRBV4-2; CDR3 protein: CASSLGLAPGNEQYF; CDR3 DNA: TGTGCCAGCAGCCTGGGACTAGCACCGGGCAATGAGCAGTACTTC
clone size: NA; J gene: TRBJ2-1; D gene: NA; V gene: TRBV6-5; CDR3 protein: CASSYRSGSLSYNEQFF; CDR3 DNA: TGTGCCAGCAGTTATCGGTCCGGGAGTCTTTCCTACAATGAGCAGTTCTTC
clone size: NA; J gene: TRBJ1-1; D gene: TRBD1; V gene: TRBV7-9; CDR3 protein: CASSSPSGTVLDQAFF; CDR3 DNA: TGTGCCAGCAGTTCGCCCTCCGGGACAGTATTAGACCAAGCTTTCTTT
clone size: NA; J gene: TRBJ2-3; D gene: NA; V gene: TRBV14; CDR3 protein: CASSQYWRVTEYQPQYF; CDR3 DNA: TGTGCCAGCAGCCAATACTGGAGAGTGACGGAATATCAGCCCCAGTATTTT
clone size: NA; J gene: TRBJ2-7; D gene: NA; V gene: TRBV20-1; CDR3 protein: CSARYGYEQYF; CDR3 DNA: TGCAGTGCTAGGTACGGCTACGAGCAGTACTTC
clone size: few; J gene: TRBJ2-7; D gene: NA; V gene: TRBV6-6; CDR3 protein: CASSYSRFYEQYF; CDR3 DNA: TGTGCCAGCAGTTATAGCAGGTTCTACGAGCAGTACTTC
clone size: NA; J gene: TRBJ2-7; D gene: NA; V gene: TRBV11-2; CDR3 protein: CASSPSGTNYEQYF; CDR3 DNA: TGTGCCAGCAGCCCCTCTGGCACGAACTACGAGCAGTACTTC
clone size: NA; J gene: TRBJ2-7; D gene: NA; V gene: TRBV24-1; CDR3 protein: CATSETGVDNEQYF; CDR3 DNA: TGTGCCACCAGTGAGACGGGAGTGGACAATGAGCAGTACTTC
clone size: NA; J gene: TRBJ1-2; D gene: NA; V gene: TRBV20-1; CDR3 protein: CSARGGREGNGYTF; CDR3 DNA: TGCAGTGCTAGAGGAGGGCGGGAGGGGAATGGCTACACCTTC
clone size: NA; J gene: TRBJ2-1; D gene: NA; V gene: TRBV5-1; CDR3 protein: CASSPSSTFLDEQFF; CDR3 DNA: TGCGCCAGCAGCCCGAGTAGTACCTTTTTGGATGAGCAGTTCTTC
clone size: few; J gene: TRBJ2-3; D gene: NA; V gene: TRBV5-1; CDR3 protein: CASSLDRDPGTDTQYF; CDR3 DNA: TGCGCCAGCAGCTTGGACCGGGACCCGGGTACAGATACGCAGTATTTT
clone size: few; J gene: TRBJ1-2; D gene: TRBD1; V gene: TRBV4-1; CDR3 protein: CASSQPGTELYGYTF; CDR3 DNA: TGCGCCAGCAGCCAACCCGGGACAGAACTATATGGCTACACCTTC
clone size: NA; J gene: TRBJ1-3; D gene: NA; V gene: TRBV7-9; CDR3 protein: CASSFGEGRNTIYF; CDR3 DNA: TGTGCCAGCAGCTTTGGGGAAGGAAGAAACACCATATATTTT
clone size: NA; J gene: TRBJ2-1; D gene: TRBD2; V gene: TRBV7-2; CDR3 protein: CASSSRGLAGVSSYNEQFF; CDR3 DNA: TGTGCCAGCAGCTCGAGGGGACTAGCGGGGGTCAGCTCCTACAATGAGCAGTTCTTC
clone size: NA; J gene: TRBJ2-1; D gene: TRBD2; V gene: TRBV6-2/TRBV6-3; CDR3 protein: CASSYSTGRLAGDNEQFF; CDR3 DNA: TGTGCCAGCAGTTACTCGACTGGACGGCTAGCGGGGGACAATGAGCAGTTCTTC
clone size: NA; J gene: TRBJ2-7; D gene: TRBD2; V gene: TRBV6-1; CDR3 protein: CASRAQGGSKVYEQYF; CDR3 DNA: TGTGCCAGCAGGGCCCAGGGCGGGAGTAAAGTTTACGAGCAGTACTTC
clone size: once; J gene: TRBJ2-7; D gene: NA; V gene: TRBV25-1; CDR3 protein: CASSEFFKGPFIPGQYF; CDR3 DNA: TGTGCCAGCAGTGAATTTTTTAAGGGTCCCTTCATTCCCGGGCAGTACTTC
clone size: NA; J gene: TRBJ2-5; D gene: NA; V gene: TRBV2; CDR3 protein: CASSEGPWETQYF; CDR3 DNA: TGTGCCAGCAGTGAGGGGCCTTGGGAGACCCAGTACTTC
clone size: NA; J gene: TRBJ2-7; D gene: TRBD1; V gene: TRBV6-1; CDR3 protein: CASSQWGQTYEQYF; CDR3 DNA: TGTGCCAGCAGTCAATGGGGACAGACCTACGAGCAGTACTTC
clone size: once; J gene: TRBJ2-1; D gene: TRBD1; V gene: TRBV7-7; CDR3 protein: CASSLETGPGPYNEQFF; CDR3 DNA: TGTGCCAGCAGCTTGGAGACAGGGCCCGGCCCCTACAATGAGCAGTTCTTC
clone size: NA; J gene: TRBJ2-7; D gene: NA; V gene: TRBV5-1; CDR3 protein: CASSLVGGSGPYEQYF; CDR3 DNA: TGCGCCAGCAGCTTGGTAGGGGGGTCAGGTCCCTACGAGCAGTACTTC
clone size: few; J gene: TRBJ2-7; D gene: TRBD2; V gene: TRBV29-1; CDR3 protein: CSVELPAGGYNEQYF; CDR3 DNA: TGCAGCGTTGAACTCCCAGCGGGGGGTTACAATGAGCAGTACTTC
clone size: NA; J gene: TRBJ1-2; D gene: NA; V gene: TRBV4-1; CDR3 protein: CASSQERGLNGYTF; CDR3 DNA: TGCGCCAGCAGCCAAGAGCGAGGGTTAAATGGCTACACCTTC
clone size: NA; J gene: TRBJ2-7; D gene: NA; V gene: TRBV25-1; CDR3 protein: CASTKEAYEQYF; CDR3 DNA: TGTGCCAGCACTAAGGAGGCCTACGAGCAGTACTTC
clone size: few; J gene: TRBJ1-1; D gene: NA; V gene: TRBV28; CDR3 protein: CASSMTHTEAFF; CDR3 DNA: TGTGCCAGCAGTATGACCCACACTGAAGCTTTCTTT
clone size: NA; J gene: TRBJ2-1; D gene: NA; V gene: TRBV4-1; CDR3 protein: CASSQVPGEQFF; CDR3 DNA: TGCGCCAGCAGCCAAGTTCCCGGGGAGCAGTTCTTC
clone size: few; J gene: TRBJ2-1; D gene: TRBD1; V gene: TRBV7-2; CDR3 protein: CASSFSGGGILDEQFF; CDR3 DNA: TGTGCCAGCAGCTTCTCAGGGGGCGGAATTTTAGATGAGCAGTTCTTC
clone size: many; J gene: TRBJ1-1; D gene: NA; V gene: TRBV28; CDR3 protein: CASSLSNTEAFF; CDR3 DNA: TGTGCCAGCAGTTTGTCGAACACTGAAGCTTTCTTT
clone size: many; J gene: TRBJ1-2; D gene: NA; V gene: TRBV28; CDR3 protein: CASSRDSRYGYTF; CDR3 DNA: TGTGCCAGCAGCAGAGACAGCCGGTATGGCTACACCTTC
clone size: NA; J gene: TRBJ2-3; D gene: NA; V gene: TRBV28; CDR3 protein: CASRGPQPSTDTQYF; CDR3 DNA: TGTGCCAGCAGGGGTCCCCAGCCTAGCACAGATACGCAGTATTTT
clone size: few; J gene: TRBJ2-7; D gene: NA; V gene: TRBV12-3/TRBV12-4; CDR3 protein: CASSYRDGAYEQYF; CDR3 DNA: TGTGCCAGCAGTTACCGGGACGGAGCCTACGAGCAGTACTTC
clone size: NA; J gene: TRBJ1-2; D gene: NA; V gene: TRBV30; CDR3 protein: CAWRHNNEGYTF; CDR3 DNA: TGTGCCTGGAGGCACAACAACGAGGGCTACACCTTC
clone size: NA; J gene: TRBJ2-3; D gene: NA; V gene: TRBV2; CDR3 protein: CASSPVGGVGDTQYF; CDR3 DNA: TGTGCCAGCAGCCCTGTAGGGGGGGTTGGGGATACGCAGTATTTT
clone size: NA; J gene: TRBJ2-7; D gene: NA; V gene: TRBV5-5; CDR3 protein: CASSLEGTPPYEQYF; CDR3 DNA: TGTGCCAGCAGCTTGGAGGGGACCCCCCCCTACGAGCAGTACTTC
clone size: NA; J gene: TRBJ2-7; D gene: TRBD2; V gene: TRBV27; CDR3 protein: CASSSGLAREQYF; CDR3 DNA: TGTGCCAGCAGTTCGGGACTAGCGCGGGAGCAGTACTTC